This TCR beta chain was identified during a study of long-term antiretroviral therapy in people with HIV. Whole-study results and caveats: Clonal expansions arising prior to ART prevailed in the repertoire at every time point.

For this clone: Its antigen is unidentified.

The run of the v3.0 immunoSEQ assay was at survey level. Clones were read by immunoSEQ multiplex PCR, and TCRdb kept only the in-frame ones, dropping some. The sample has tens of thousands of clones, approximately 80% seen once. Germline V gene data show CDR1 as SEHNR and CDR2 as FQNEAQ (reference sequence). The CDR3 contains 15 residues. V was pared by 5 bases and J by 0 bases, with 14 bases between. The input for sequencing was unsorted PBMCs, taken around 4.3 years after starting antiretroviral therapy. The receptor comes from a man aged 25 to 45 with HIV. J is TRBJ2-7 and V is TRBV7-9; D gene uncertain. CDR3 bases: TGTGCCAGCAGCCCCATAGGGATTAGCTCCTACGAGCAGTACTTC. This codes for CASSPIGISSYEQYF.